The 11 T cell receptor beta chains listed next were all sequenced from one sample in a study of blood T cell repertoires in COVID-19. The method was immunoSEQ multiplex PCR; TCRdb's version includes in-frame clones alone and lacks a portion of them. The table includes over 30,000 clones, 60% to 80% detected once. Sequencing input: peripheral blood. Source of these receptors: a man aged 80 or over with active or convalescent COVID-19.

For the CDR3, the DNA is TGTGCCAGCAGCCCGCCGCTGGGGACAGGATATGGCTACACCTTC. It specifies CASSPPLGTGYGYTF. The chain joins TRBV5-6 to TRBJ1-2; 8 nucleotides align to TRBD1. The CDR3 extends over 15 amino acids. Germline V gives CDR1 SGHDT, CDR2 YYEEEE. V lost 4 bases to trimming and J lost 5 bases; unmatched junction nucleotides: 10.

The chain recombines TRBV12-1 with TRBJ2-3; whether TRBD1, the table's D call, matches the DNA was not checked. TRBV12-1 constitutes a pseudogene. This CDR3 spans 20 amino acids. The CDR3 nucleotides are TGTGCCAGCAGCGATAGACAGGGGGCAAGGAGAGTGGGGCCGCGCAATACGCAGTATTTT. Translating it yields CASSDRQGARRVGPRNTQYF.

This chain uses TRBV27 with TRBJ2-5, with D unresolved. V lost 1 base to trimming and J lost 1 base, with 4 bases between them. This CDR3 has 13 residues. Germline V gene lookup returns CDR1 MNHEY and CDR2 SMNVEV (reference sequence). The CDR3 region is CASSLFSQETQYF. CDR3 sequence (DNA): TGTGCCAGCAGTTTATTCAGCCAAGAGACCCAGTACTTC.

This rearrangement joins TRBV7-8 to TRBJ2-1, with TRBD2 identical over 11 bases. Germline V gene lookup returns CDR1 SGHVS and CDR2 FQNEAQ. The CDR3 totals 19 residues. V lost 0 bases and J lost 3; bases outside the gene matches: 10. In DNA form, the CDR3 reads TGTGCCAGCAGCTTAGCGGGGGATAGACTAGCGGGGCACTACAATGAGCAGTTCTTC. This codes for CASSLAGDRLAGHYNEQFF.

This clone was detected once. J is TRBJ2-3 and V is TRBV4-2, with 7 bases lining up with TRBD1. There are 16 residues in the CDR3. CDR1 and CDR2 (germline): LGHNA, YNFKEQ. J gave up 7 bases and V 2 bases, and 12 bases lay outside the gene matches. Here the CDR3 DNA reads TGTGCCAGCAGCCAATATGGATCTCTCAGGGGGAATACGCAGTATTTT. This gives the protein CASSQYGSLRGNTQYF.

This clone was counted between two and nine times. The chain recombines TRBV29-1 with TRBJ1-1; D call uncertain. This CDR3 comprises 12 residues. Germline lookup yields CDR1 SQVTM and CDR2 ANQGSEA. Trimming shortened V by 4 bases and J by 6 bases, and 12 bases separated the two germline ends. This CDR3 is CSVVKPGSEAFF. CDR3 bases: TGCAGCGTTGTAAAGCCAGGCTCTGAAGCTTTCTTT.

This clone was counted only a few times. The chain couples TRBV5-1 to TRBJ2-7; TRBD2 agrees at 10 bases. With 1 base clipped from V and 2 bases from J, the junction kept 3 bases outside the gene matches. Germline CDR1 reads SGHRS; CDR2 reads YFSETQ. This CDR3 comprises 15 residues. In DNA, the CDR3 is TGCGCCAGCAGCTTGACTAGCGGGGCTACCTACGAGCAGTACTTC. It translates to CASSLTSGATYEQYF.

This sequence joins TRBV27 and TRBJ2-7; 9 bases agree with TRBD1. The CDR3 runs 14 residues. Germline CDR1 MNHEY, CDR2 SMNVEV (reference sequence). J gave up 7 bases and V 5 bases, and 9 bases lay outside the gene matches. DNA for the CDR3: TGTGCCAGCAGTCAAGACAGGGGGGGTCGGGAGCAGTACTTC. It is translated as CASSQDRGGREQYF.

CDR3 protein: CASSATSGSYEQYF. In nucleotides, the CDR3 is TGTGCCAGCAGCGCCACTAGCGGGAGCTACGAGCAGTACTTC. This chain uses TRBV7-2 with TRBJ2-7; 11 bases agree with TRBD2. Per germline, CDR1 SGHTA and CDR2 FQGNSA. Trimming removed 5 bases from V and 3 bases from J; junction bases left unmatched: 3. This CDR3 is built from 14 residues. Full variable domain (missing parts from reference TRBV7-2 and TRBJ2-7): GAGVSQSPSNKVTEKGKDVELRCDPISGHTALYWYRQSLGQGLEFLIYFQGNSAPDKSGLPSDRFSAERTGGSVSTLTIQRTQQEDSAVYLCASSATSGSYEQYFGPGTRLTVT.

The rearrangement links TRBV27 to TRBJ2-7; 7 bases fit TRBD1. With V trimmed by 5 bases and J by 1 base, 5 bases remained unmatched. This CDR3 spans 14 amino acids. From germline, CDR1 is MNHEY and CDR2 SMNVEV (reference sequence). CDR3 loop: CASSLPGQSYEQYF. The DNA of the CDR3 is TGTGCCAGCAGTCTCCCGGGACAGTCCTACGAGCAGTACTTC.

The rearrangement uses TRBV7-9 and TRBJ2-7; TRBD1 is a possible D gene (6 bases). With 1 base removed from V and 2 bases from J, the gap between germline ends came to 15 bases. Germline V gene sequence: CDR1 SEHNR, CDR2 FQNEAQ (reference sequence). The CDR3 loop spans 16 amino acids. The CDR3 loop reads CASSLEGSGAPYEQYF. Here the CDR3 DNA reads TGTGCCAGCAGCTTAGAGGGGTCAGGGGCCCCCTACGAGCAGTACTTC. Filled out from reference TRBV7-9 and TRBJ2-7, the complete variable domain reads DTGVSQNPRHKITKRGQNVTFRCDPISEHNRLYWYRQTLGQGPEFLTYFQNEAQLEKSRLLSDRFSAERPKGSFSTLEIQRTEQGDSAMYLCASSLEGSGAPYEQYFGPGTRLTVT.